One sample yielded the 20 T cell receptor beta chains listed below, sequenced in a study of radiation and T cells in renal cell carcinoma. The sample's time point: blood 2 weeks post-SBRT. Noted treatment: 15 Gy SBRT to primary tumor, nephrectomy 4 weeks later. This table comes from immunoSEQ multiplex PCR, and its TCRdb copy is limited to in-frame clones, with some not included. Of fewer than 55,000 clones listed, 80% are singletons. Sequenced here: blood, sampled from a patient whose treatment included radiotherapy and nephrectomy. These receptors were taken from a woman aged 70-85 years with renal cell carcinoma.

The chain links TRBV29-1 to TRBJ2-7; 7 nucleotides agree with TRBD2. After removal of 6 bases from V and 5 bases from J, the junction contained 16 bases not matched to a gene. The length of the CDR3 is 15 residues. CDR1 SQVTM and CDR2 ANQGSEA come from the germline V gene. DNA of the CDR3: TGCAGCGTAACGAGCGGGACCGAACTCGGCCACGAGCAGTACTTC. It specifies CSVTSGTELGHEQYF.

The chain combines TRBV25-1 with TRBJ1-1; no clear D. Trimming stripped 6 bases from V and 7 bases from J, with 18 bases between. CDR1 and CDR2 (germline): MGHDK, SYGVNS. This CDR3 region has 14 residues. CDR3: CASSPNSPRSEAFF. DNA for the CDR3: TGTGCCAGCAGCCCAAATTCGCCCAGGAGTGAAGCTTTCTTT.

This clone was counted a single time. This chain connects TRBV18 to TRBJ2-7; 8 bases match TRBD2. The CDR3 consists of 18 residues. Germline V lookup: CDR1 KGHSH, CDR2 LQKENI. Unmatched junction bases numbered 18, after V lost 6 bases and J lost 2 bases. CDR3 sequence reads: CASSPNSGGRESPYEQYF. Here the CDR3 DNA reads TGTGCCAGCTCCCCCAACTCGGGGGGGCGGGAGTCCCCCTACGAGCAGTACTTC.

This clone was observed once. For the CDR3, the DNA is TGCGCCAGCAGCCAAGATCCTGACAGGGGGCTGTACGAGCAGTACTTC. Amino acid sequence: CASSQDPDRGLYEQYF. The chain uses TRBV4-3 and TRBJ2-7, with 10 nucleotides matching TRBD1. The CDR3 runs 16 residues. CDR1 is LGHNA, CDR2 YSLEER, per germline. V lost 0 bases and J lost 4; bases outside the gene matches: 6.

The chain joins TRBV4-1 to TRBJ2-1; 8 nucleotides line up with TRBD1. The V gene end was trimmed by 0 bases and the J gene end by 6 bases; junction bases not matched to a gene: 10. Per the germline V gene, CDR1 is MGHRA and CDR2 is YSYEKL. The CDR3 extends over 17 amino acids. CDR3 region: CASSQEGQGWDFNEQFF. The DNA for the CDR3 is TGCGCCAGCAGCCAAGAAGGACAGGGCTGGGACTTCAATGAGCAGTTCTTC.

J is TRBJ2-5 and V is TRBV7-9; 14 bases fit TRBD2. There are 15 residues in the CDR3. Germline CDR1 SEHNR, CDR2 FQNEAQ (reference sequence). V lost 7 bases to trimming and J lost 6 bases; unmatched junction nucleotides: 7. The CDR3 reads CASTTGTSGGQTQYF. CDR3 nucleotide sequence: TGTGCCAGCACCACAGGGACTAGCGGGGGTCAGACCCAGTACTTC.

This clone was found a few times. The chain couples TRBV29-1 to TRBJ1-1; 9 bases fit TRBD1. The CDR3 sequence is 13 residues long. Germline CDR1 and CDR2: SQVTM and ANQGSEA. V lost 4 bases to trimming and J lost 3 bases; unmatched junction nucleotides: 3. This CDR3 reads CSVAWDRDTEAFF. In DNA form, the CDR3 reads TGCAGCGTTGCCTGGGACAGGGACACTGAAGCTTTCTTT. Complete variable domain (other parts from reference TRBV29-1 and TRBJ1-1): SAVISQKPSRDICQRGTSLTIQCQVDSQVTMMFWYRQQPGQSLTLIATANQGSEATYESGFVIDKFPISRPNLTFSTLTVSNMSPEDSSIYLCSVAWDRDTEAFFGQGTRLTVV.

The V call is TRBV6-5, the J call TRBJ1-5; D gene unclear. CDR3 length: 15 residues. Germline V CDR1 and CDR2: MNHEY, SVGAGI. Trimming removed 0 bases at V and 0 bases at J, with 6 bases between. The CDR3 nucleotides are TGTGCCAGCAGTTACTCAGCGGTTAGCAATCAGCCCCAGCATTTT. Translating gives CASSYSAVSNQPQHF.

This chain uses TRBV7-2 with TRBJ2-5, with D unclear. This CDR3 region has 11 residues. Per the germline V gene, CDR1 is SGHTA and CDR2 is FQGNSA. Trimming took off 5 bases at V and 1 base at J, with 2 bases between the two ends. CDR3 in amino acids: CASSAQETQYF. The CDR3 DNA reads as TGTGCCAGCAGCGCCCAAGAGACCCAGTACTTC.

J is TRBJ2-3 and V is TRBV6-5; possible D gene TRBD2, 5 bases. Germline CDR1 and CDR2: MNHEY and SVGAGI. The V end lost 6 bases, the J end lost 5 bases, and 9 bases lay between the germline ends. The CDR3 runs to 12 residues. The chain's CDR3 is CASREAGDTQYF. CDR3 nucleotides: TGTGCCAGCAGGGAGGCGGGAGATACGCAGTATTTT.

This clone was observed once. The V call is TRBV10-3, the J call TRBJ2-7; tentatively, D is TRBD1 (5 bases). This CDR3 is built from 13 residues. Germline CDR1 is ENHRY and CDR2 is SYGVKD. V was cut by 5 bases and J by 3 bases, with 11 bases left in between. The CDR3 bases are TGTGCCATCAGTACTGCAGACAGCTACGAGCAGTACTTC. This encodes CAISTADSYEQYF.

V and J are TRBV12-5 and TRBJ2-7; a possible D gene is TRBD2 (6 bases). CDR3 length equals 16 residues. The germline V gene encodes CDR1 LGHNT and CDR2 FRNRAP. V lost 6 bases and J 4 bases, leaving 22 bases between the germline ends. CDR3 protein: CASGPRHGGRLYEQYF. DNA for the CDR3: TGTGCTAGTGGACCTCGTCATGGAGGGAGGTTGTACGAGCAGTACTTC. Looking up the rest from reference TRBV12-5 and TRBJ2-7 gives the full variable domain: DARVTQTPRHKVTEMGQEVTMRCQPILGHNTVFWYRQTMMQGLELLAYFRNRAPLDDSGMPKDRFSAEMPDATLATLKIQPSEPRDSAVYFCASGPRHGGRLYEQYFGPGTRLTVT.

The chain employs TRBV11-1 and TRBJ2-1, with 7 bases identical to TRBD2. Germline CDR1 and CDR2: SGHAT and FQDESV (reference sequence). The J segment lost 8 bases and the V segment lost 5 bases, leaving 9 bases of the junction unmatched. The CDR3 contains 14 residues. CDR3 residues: CASSRDYGADEQFF. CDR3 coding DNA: TGTGCCAGCAGCCGGGACTATGGGGCCGATGAGCAGTTCTTC.

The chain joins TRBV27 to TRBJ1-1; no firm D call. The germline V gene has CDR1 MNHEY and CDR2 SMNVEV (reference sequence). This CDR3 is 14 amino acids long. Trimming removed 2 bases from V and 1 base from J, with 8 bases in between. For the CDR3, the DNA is TGTGCCAGCAGTTTAGTGGGCGGGAACACTGAAGCTTTCTTT. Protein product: CASSLVGGNTEAFF.

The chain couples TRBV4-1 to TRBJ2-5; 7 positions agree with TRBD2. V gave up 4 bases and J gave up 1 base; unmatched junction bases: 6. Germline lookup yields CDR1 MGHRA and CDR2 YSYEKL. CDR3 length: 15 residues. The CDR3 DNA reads TGCGCCAGCAGCCTCCTAGCGGACCCCCAAGAGACCCAGTACTTC. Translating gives CASSLLADPQETQYF.

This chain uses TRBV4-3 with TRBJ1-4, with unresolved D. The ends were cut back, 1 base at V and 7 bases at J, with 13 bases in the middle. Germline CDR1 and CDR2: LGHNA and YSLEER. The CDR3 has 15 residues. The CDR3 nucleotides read TGCGCCAGCAGCCAAGGTCTGGACGGCTCTGAAAAACTGTTTTTT. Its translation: CASSQGLDGSEKLFF.

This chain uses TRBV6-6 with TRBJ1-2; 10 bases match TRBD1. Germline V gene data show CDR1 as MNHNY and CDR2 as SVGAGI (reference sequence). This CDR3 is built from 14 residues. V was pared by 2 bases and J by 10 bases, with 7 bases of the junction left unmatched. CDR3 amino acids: CASSYPGTGAVYTF. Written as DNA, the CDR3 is TGTGCCAGCAGTTACCCTGGGACAGGGGCTGTCTACACCTTC.

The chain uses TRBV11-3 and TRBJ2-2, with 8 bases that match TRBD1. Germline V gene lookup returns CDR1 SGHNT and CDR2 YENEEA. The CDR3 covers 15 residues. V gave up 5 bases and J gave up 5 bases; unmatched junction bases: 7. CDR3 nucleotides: TGTGCCAGCAGCCCGCAGGGGGCGGGGACCGGGGAGCTGTTTTTT. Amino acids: CASSPQGAGTGELFF.

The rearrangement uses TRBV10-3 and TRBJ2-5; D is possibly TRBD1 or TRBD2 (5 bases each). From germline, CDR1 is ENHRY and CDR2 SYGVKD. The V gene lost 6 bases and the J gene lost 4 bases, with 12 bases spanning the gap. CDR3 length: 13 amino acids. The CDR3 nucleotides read TGTGCCATCAGCCTCGGGACCGGAGAGACCCAGTACTTC. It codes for CAISLGTGETQYF.

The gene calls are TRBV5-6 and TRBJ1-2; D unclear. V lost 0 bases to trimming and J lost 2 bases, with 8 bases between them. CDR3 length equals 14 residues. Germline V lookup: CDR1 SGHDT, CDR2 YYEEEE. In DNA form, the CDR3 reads TGTGCCAGCAGCTTGGTAAAGGGCAACTATGGCTACACCTTC. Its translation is CASSLVKGNYGYTF.